One and the same sample provided the 28 T cell receptor beta chains below, sequenced in a study of regulatory T cells in long-lasting Graves disease. As for time point: newly diagnosed GD, antithyroid drugs for less than 3 months. Extracted RNA from PBMCs served as the source of the TCR library. Investigators prepared the TCR beta libraries by applying iRepertoire HTBI primers and Arm-PCR of CDR3 regions. TCRdb fed the multiplex PCR reads into MiXCR, producing one record per CDR3 protein. Here the sample spans around 250,000 distinct CDR3 sequences, 20% being singletons. The sequencing used peripheral blood mononuclear cells (PBMCs), collected at new diagnosis, from a patient treated with antithyroid drugs. The receptors stem from a female donor with Graves disease.

This clonotype was seen at least ten times. This rearrangement joins TRBV12-3 or TRBV12-4 to TRBJ2-7; unclear D gene. The CDR3 totals 15 residues. Deletions cut 3 bases from V and 2 bases from J, with 14 bases between. The CDR3 DNA is TGTGCCAGCAGTTTGCGGAGACTTCGTACCTACGAGCAGTACTTC. Residues: CASSLRRLRTYEQYF.

This chain links TRBV4-3 with TRBJ1-2; 7 positions match TRBD1. CDR1 and CDR2 (germline): LGHNA, YSLEER. J was trimmed by 7 bases and V by 4 bases; bases with no gene match: 12. The CDR3 has 15 residues. In DNA form, the CDR3 reads TGCGCCAGCAGCCTTGACAGGGTGATATTGGGTGGCTACACCTTC. Translating gives CASSLDRVILGGYTF.

This clonotype was recorded many times. The chain carries TRBV6-1 and TRBJ1-2; D is undetermined. Germline V gene sequence: CDR1 MNHNS, CDR2 SASEGT. This CDR3 contains 13 residues. Trimming removed 0 bases from V and 4 bases from J, with 6 bases in between. This chain's CDR3 is CASSEAPPYGYTF. DNA of the CDR3: TGTGCCAGCAGTGAAGCACCGCCCTATGGCTACACCTTC.

There are many counts of this clonotype. The V gene is TRBV6-1, the J gene TRBJ2-1; D uncertain. Between the trimmed V and J ends, which lost 6 bases and 5 bases, there was a span of 11 bases. The germline V gene encodes CDR1 MNHNS and CDR2 SASEGT. The CDR3 sequence is 13 residues long. CDR3: CASSAMENNEQFF. The CDR3 nucleotides read TGTGCCAGCAGCGCGATGGAGAACAATGAGCAGTTCTTC.

In the case of this clonotype: Given a far larger clone just one base away, this is likely a sequencing read error. This CDR3 is CASSLIRTDYNEQYF. CDR3 sequence (DNA): TGTGCCAGCAGCTTAATAAGGACAGACTACAATGAGCAGTACTTC. The chain links TRBV11-2 to TRBJ2-7, with a tentative D call TRBD1 (6 bases). CDR1 is SGHAT and CDR2 is FQNNGV in the germline V gene. This CDR3 spans 15 amino acids. Trimming removed 2 bases at V and 7 bases at J, with 18 bases between.

At least ten counts were recorded for this clonotype. The chain employs TRBV4-1 and TRBJ2-1; D is unclear. CDR1 and CDR2 from the germline V gene are MGHRA and YSYEKL. The CDR3 spans 17 residues. Trimming shortened V by 1 base and J by 8 bases, and 21 bases separated the two germline ends. As DNA, the CDR3 is TGCGCCAGCAGCCAAGTTGCCGGTGCGGATCCTAGGGATGAGCAGTTCTTC. Amino acid sequence: CASSQVAGADPRDEQFF.

This clonotype occurred a few times. The V gene is TRBV4-3, the J gene TRBJ2-2; TRBD1 might be the D (6 bases). Trimming stripped 4 bases from V and 0 bases from J, with 21 bases between. Per germline, CDR1 LGHNA and CDR2 YSLEER. CDR3 length: 19 residues. The CDR3 nucleotides are TGCGCCAGCAGCCCGCTGGGGGCAGGGGAAGCATCGAACACCGGGGAGCTGTTTTTT. Translating it yields CASSPLGAGEASNTGELFF.

Only a few counts were recorded for this clonotype. The chain is built from TRBV19 and TRBJ2-4; D gene unclear. V was shortened by 1 base and J by 5 bases, with 9 bases between the two germline ends. Germline CDR1 and CDR2: LNHDA and SQIVND (reference sequence). The CDR3 contains 14 residues. The CDR3 loop is CASSIGAVQNIQYF. The CDR3 nucleotides read TGTGCCAGTAGTATAGGTGCGGTACAAAACATTCAGTACTTC.

In this sample, this clonotype turned up many times. CDR3 amino acids: CSARDLGGQGLQTQYF. For the CDR3, the DNA is TGCAGTGCTAGAGATCTCGGAGGACAGGGTCTACAGACCCAGTACTTC. This chain joins TRBV20-1 and TRBJ2-5; TRBD1 matches 8 bases. The CDR3 consists of 16 residues. Trimming removed 0 bases from V and 6 bases from J; junction bases left unmatched: 12. Germline loops: CDR1 DFQATT, CDR2 SNEGSKA (reference sequence).

The rearrangement links TRBV7-8 to TRBJ1-2; 8 nucleotides align to TRBD1. Trimming took 3 bases from V and 5 from J; bases not matched to a gene: 8. CDR3 length equals 15 residues. Germline V lookup: CDR1 SGHVS, CDR2 FQNEAQ. In DNA form, the CDR3 reads TGTGCCAGCAGCTTGACCGACAGGGGAGGTTATGGCTACACCTTC. Its protein product is CASSLTDRGGYGYTF.

This clonotype was seen at least ten times. The chain couples TRBV11-2 to TRBJ1-2, with 7 bases lining up with TRBD1. CDR1 and CDR2 from the germline V gene are SGHAT and FQNNGV. V lost 8 bases and J lost 8; bases outside the gene matches: 14. The CDR3 spans 14 residues. CDR3 coding DNA: TGTGCCAGCCAAGAGGGGGCAGGGTCGGGGGGCTACACCTTC. Its protein product is CASQEGAGSGGYTF.

This clonotype was observed a handful of times. The genes are TRBV7-9 and TRBJ1-2; TRBD1 agrees at 8 bases. The CDR3 loop spans 17 amino acids. J gave up 4 bases and V 1 base, and 11 bases lay outside the gene matches. CDR1 SEHNR and CDR2 FQNEAQ come from the germline V gene (reference sequence). CDR3 DNA: TGTGCCAGCAGCTTAGTTCTAGGCGGAACAGGGGGCTATGGCTACACCTTC. Its translation is CASSLVLGGTGGYGYTF. Filled out from reference TRBV7-9 and TRBJ1-2, the complete variable domain reads DTGVSQNPRHKITKRGQNVTFRCDPISEHNRLYWYRQTLGQGPEFLTYFQNEAQLEKSRLLSDRFSAERPKGSFSTLEIQRTEQGDSAMYLCASSLVLGGTGGYGYTFGSGTRLTVV.

To note about this clonotype: A far larger clone is only one base removed, so a read error is likely. The CDR3: CASNIGGGRQETQYF. CDR3 DNA sequence: TGTGCCAGCAACATTGGGGGGGGGAGGCAAGAGACCCAGTACTTC. The chain has TRBV7-9 and TRBJ2-5; 7 nucleotides agree with TRBD2. Germline V gives CDR1 SEHNR, CDR2 FQNEAQ (reference sequence). The V segment lost 7 bases and the J segment 2 bases; nucleotides outside the gene matches: 10. The CDR3 is 15 residues long.

This clonotype appeared many times. V is TRBV2 and J is TRBJ2-7; D is undetermined. This CDR3 region has 15 residues. In germline, CDR1 is SNHLY, CDR2 FYNNEI. V was pared by 4 bases and J by 3 bases, with 16 bases between. The CDR3 sequence: CASSATVADLYEQYF. CDR3 bases: TGTGCCAGCAGTGCAACGGTGGCGGACCTCTACGAGCAGTACTTC.

With respect to this clonotype: This sequence is one base from a far larger clone and is likely a read error. The rearrangement uses TRBV7-2 and TRBJ2-7, with 7 bases that match TRBD1. The CDR3 covers 13 residues. Germline CDR1 and CDR2: SGHTA and FQGNSA. CDR3 DNA: TGTGCCAACAGCTTAGGGGCAGGGGGTGAGCAGTACTTC. It translates to CANSLGAGGEQYF.

This clonotype was seen ten or more times. This chain connects TRBV12-3 or TRBV12-4 to TRBJ2-1; no clear D. The CDR3 is made up of 14 amino acids. V was shortened by 5 bases and J by 0 bases, with 8 bases between the two germline ends. For the CDR3, the DNA is TGTGCCAGCAGTACCACTTACTCCTACAATGAGCAGTTCTTC. Translation: CASSTTYSYNEQFF.

Ten or more counts support this clonotype. The rearrangement joins TRBV5-1 to TRBJ1-1, with D tentatively TRBD1 (5 bases). The length of the CDR3 is 14 residues. Trimming took 5 bases from V and 1 from J, leaving 12 bases between them. Germline V CDR1 and CDR2: SGHRS, YFSETQ. The CDR3: CASRTTGRNTEAFF. As DNA, the CDR3 is TGCGCCAGCAGAACCACGGGACGGAACACTGAAGCTTTCTTT.

In this sample, this clonotype turned up many times. The chain carries TRBV7-9 and TRBJ1-2, with 11 positions matching TRBD1. Trimming at V came to 1 base and at J to 7 bases, leaving 17 bases not matched to a gene. The V gene's germline CDR1 is SEHNR and CDR2 FQNEAQ (reference sequence). The CDR3 covers 19 residues. Here the CDR3 DNA reads TGTGCCAGCAGCTTAGGAGGGACCGGGACAGGGGGTATGGTTCGTGGCTACACCTTC. Its protein is CASSLGGTGTGGMVRGYTF. The whole variable domain, remainder taken from reference TRBV7-9 and TRBJ1-2, is DTGVSQNPRHKITKRGQNVTFRCDPISEHNRLYWYRQTLGQGPEFLTYFQNEAQLEKSRLLSDRFSAERPKGSFSTLEIQRTEQGDSAMYLCASSLGGTGTGGMVRGYTFGSGTRLTVV.

In its sample, this clonotype was seen a few times. The chain carries TRBV6-2 or TRBV6-3 and TRBJ1-5, with 7 bases that match TRBD1. V dropped 8 bases and J dropped 3; count of bases not matched to a gene: 4. CDR1 MNHEY and CDR2 SVGEGT come from the germline V gene. The CDR3 covers 13 residues. The CDR3 sequence: CASGDRVNQPQHF. CDR3 nucleotides: TGTGCCAGCGGCGACAGGGTCAATCAGCCCCAGCATTTT.

The J gene is TRBJ2-3, the V gene TRBV11-2; D gene uncertain. Germline values: CDR1 SGHAT, CDR2 FQNNGV. The V end lost 4 bases, the J end lost 0 bases, and 14 bases lay between the germline ends. The CDR3 sequence is 16 residues long. The CDR3 here is CASSSGPAPSTDTQYF. The CDR3 DNA sequence: TGTGCCAGCAGCTCAGGACCAGCTCCTAGCACAGATACGCAGTATTTT.

This clonotype showed up many times. The rearrangement joins TRBV12-3 or TRBV12-4 to TRBJ1-1; D not resolved. CDR3 size: 13 residues. Between the trimmed V and J ends, which lost 5 bases and 1 base, there was a span of 8 bases. The CDR3 DNA is TGTGCCAGCAGTAGGACCAGGAACACTGAAGCTTTCTTT. The encoded protein is CASSRTRNTEAFF.

In its sample, this clonotype was seen many times. The V gene is TRBV4-1, the J gene TRBJ2-5; TRBD2 aligns across 10 bases. V trimming: 4 bases; J trimming: 0 bases; junction bases outside the gene matches: 8. Germline lookup yields CDR1 MGHRA and CDR2 YSYEKL. CDR3 length: 17 residues. CDR3: CASSPSGGDGYQETQYF. DNA of the CDR3: TGCGCCAGCAGCCCCAGCGGGGGGGACGGGTACCAAGAGACCCAGTACTTC.

This clonotype was seen many times. V usage is TRBV6-1 and J usage is TRBJ1-5; unclear D gene. Trimming cost V 5 bases and J 5 bases, with 10 bases left between them. The CDR3 consists of 13 residues. CDR1 MNHNS and CDR2 SASEGT come from the germline V gene. The CDR3 is CASSTPNDQPQHF. The CDR3 nucleotides read TGTGCCAGCAGTACCCCGAACGATCAGCCCCAGCATTTT.

This clonotype was observed many times. The V and J genes are TRBV20-1 and TRBJ1-5; tentatively, D is TRBD1 (6 bases). CDR3 length equals 22 residues. Trimming stripped 6 bases from V and 2 bases from J, with 38 bases between. Germline lookup yields CDR1 DFQATT and CDR2 SNEGSKA (reference sequence). CDR3 region: CSAELSPGQGPGETVCNQPQHF. In DNA, the CDR3 is TGCAGTGCGGAGCTTTCCCCGGGACAAGGGCCAGGGGAAACAGTATGCAATCAGCCCCAGCATTTT.

The genes are TRBV9 and TRBJ2-3; D possibly corresponds to TRBD2 (5 bases). The CDR3 is 13 amino acids. Germline V gene lookup returns CDR1 SGDLS and CDR2 YYNGEE. V was trimmed by 0 bases and J by 14 bases, leaving 16 bases between them. CDR3 bases: TGTGCCAGCAGCGTAGATACGAGGGCTCTAAGGTATTTT. This gives the protein CASSVDTRALRYF.

The genes are TRBV6-2 or TRBV6-3 and TRBJ2-7, with a tentative D call TRBD2 (7 bases). Trimming cost V 5 bases and J 0 bases, with 14 bases left between them. Germline V CDR1 and CDR2: MNHEY, SVGEGT. The CDR3 has 15 amino acids. CDR3 bases: TGTGCCAGCAGTAATGGCGGGGGCAGCTCCTACGAGCAGTACTTC. It yields the protein CASSNGGGSSYEQYF.

With regard to this clonotype: A read error may explain this, as a much larger clone is one base away. J is TRBJ2-3 and V is TRBV4-1; the D is unclear. This CDR3 has 15 residues. Germline CDR1 MGHRA, CDR2 YSYEKL. The ends were cut back, 4 bases at V and 2 bases at J, with 13 bases in the middle. CDR3 protein: CASSRTEINTDTQYF. The CDR3 nucleotides are TGCGCCAGCAGCCGAACAGAGATTAACACAGATACGCAGTATTTT.

This clonotype was observed many times. J is TRBJ2-6 and V is TRBV5-1, with D possibly TRBD1 on 6 matching bases. In germline, CDR1 is SGHRS, CDR2 YFSETQ. The CDR3 covers 14 residues. Trimming shortened V by 6 bases and J by 0 bases, and 7 bases separated the two germline ends. The DNA for the CDR3 is TGCGCCAGCAAGGGGGTCTCTGGGGCCAACGTCCTGACTTTC. This codes for CASKGVSGANVLTF.